This T cell receptor (beta chain) originates from a study of blood T cell repertoires in COVID-19. Overall study context: COVID-19 samples, acute and convalescent, were from the United States, Italy and Spain.

Germline V lookup: CDR1 SEHNR, CDR2 FQNEAQ (reference sequence). Deletions cut 6 bases from V and 6 bases from J, with 18 bases between. This CDR3 comprises 15 residues. Authors' analysis steps: Nucleated cell number was recorded as an estimate derived from reference gene primer amplification. Produced via immunoSEQ multiplex PCR; TCRdb's table is partial and in-frame only. V, J and clone size are those of that table, while D and trimming were read from the DNA. The sample shows around 220,000 clones, approximately 90% of them seen only once. This clone showed up just a few times. V usage is TRBV7-9 and J usage is TRBJ1-5, with a tentative D call TRBD1 (5 bases). Sequenced material: peripheral blood. This clonotype was obtained from a man aged 50-60 years with acute or convalescent COVID-19. The CDR3 protein is CASSQSGGSGQPQHF. CDR3 DNA sequence: TGTGCCAGCAGTCAATCGGGGGGGTCTGGTCAGCCCCAGCATTTT.